This T cell receptor beta chain derives from a study of blood T cell repertoires in COVID-19. At the level of the study: Material from acute and convalescent COVID-19 was sourced from the United States, Italy and Spain. Nucleic acid was either cDNA or gDNA, and it came from T cells, B-cell-depleted T cells, or PBMCs.

This clone was found a few times. In the original processing: Amplification of reference gene primers was used by the study to estimate nucleated cell counts. Using immunoSEQ multiplex PCR, the repertoire was profiled, and TCRdb retains in-frame clones only, with some absent. V and J calls and clone size are those listed in that table; D and trimming were worked out from the DNA. This table holds approximately 30,000 clones, less than 90% found once. CDR3 size: 11 residues. The germline CDR1 and CDR2 sequences are SQVTM and ANQGSEA. The V end was cut by 6 bases, the J end by 3 bases, with 9 bases between.

This sequence was found in a human donor in a cohort sampled during active COVID-19. The sequencing sample was made of peripheral blood. The chain uses TRBV29-1 and TRBJ2-7, with TRBD1 as a possible D gene (6 bases). CDR3 protein: CSVYRDYEQYF. The DNA for the CDR3 is TGCAGCGTCTACAGGGACTACGAGCAGTACTTC.